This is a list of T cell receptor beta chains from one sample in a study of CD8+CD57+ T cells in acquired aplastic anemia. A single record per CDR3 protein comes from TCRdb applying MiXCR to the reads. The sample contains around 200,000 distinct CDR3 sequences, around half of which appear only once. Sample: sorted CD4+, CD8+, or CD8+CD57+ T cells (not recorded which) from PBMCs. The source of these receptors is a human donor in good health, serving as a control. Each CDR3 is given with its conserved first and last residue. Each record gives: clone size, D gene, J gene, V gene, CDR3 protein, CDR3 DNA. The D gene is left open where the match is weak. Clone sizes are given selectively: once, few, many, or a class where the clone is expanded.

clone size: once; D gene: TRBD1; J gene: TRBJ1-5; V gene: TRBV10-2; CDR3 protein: CASSESRSGQGANQPQHF; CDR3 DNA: TGCGCCAGCAGTGAGTCGCGATCGGGACAGGGGGCCAATCAGCCCCAGCATTTT
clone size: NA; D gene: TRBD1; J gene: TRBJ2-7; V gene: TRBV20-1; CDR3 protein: CSARAGQGPYEQYF; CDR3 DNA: TGCAGTGCTAGAGCGGGACAGGGGCCCTACGAGCAGTACTTC
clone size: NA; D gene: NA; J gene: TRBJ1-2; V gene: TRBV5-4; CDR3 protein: CASSLDPGALYGYTF; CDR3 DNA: TGTGCCAGCAGCTTGGACCCAGGGGCCCTCTATGGCTACACCTTC
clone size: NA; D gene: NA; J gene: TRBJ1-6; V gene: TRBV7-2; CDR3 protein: CASSFLTSGGPSSPLHF; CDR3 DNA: TGTGCCAGCAGCTTCCTGACTAGCGGGGGGCCTAGTTCACCCCTCCACTTT
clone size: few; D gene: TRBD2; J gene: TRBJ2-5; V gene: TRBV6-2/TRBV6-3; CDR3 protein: CASSYRKIAGGQETQYF; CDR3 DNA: TGTGCCAGCAGTTACCGAAAGATAGCGGGGGGGCAAGAGACCCAGTACTTC
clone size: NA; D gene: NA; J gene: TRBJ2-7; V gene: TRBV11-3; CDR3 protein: CASSLDADYEQYF; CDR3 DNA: TGTGCCAGCAGCTTAGATGCCGACTACGAGCAGTACTTC
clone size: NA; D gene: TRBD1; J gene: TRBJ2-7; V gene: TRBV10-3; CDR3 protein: CAIKAGGQGEQYF; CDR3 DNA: TGTGCCATCAAAGCCGGGGGACAGGGGGAGCAGTACTTC
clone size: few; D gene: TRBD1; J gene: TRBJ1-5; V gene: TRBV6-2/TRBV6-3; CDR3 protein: CASSYGGTGPQPQHF; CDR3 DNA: TGTGCCAGCAGTTACGGAGGGACAGGGCCTCAGCCCCAGCATTTT
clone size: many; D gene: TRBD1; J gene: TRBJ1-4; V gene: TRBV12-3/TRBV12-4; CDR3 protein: CASSLKGAQKLFF; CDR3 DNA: TGTGCCAGCAGTCTAAAGGGGGCTCAAAAACTGTTTTTT
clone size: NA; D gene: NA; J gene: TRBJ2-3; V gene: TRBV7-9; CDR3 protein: CASSLGVRGLDTQYF; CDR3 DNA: TGTGCCAGCAGCTTAGGTGTTAGGGGCTTAGATACGCAGTATTTT
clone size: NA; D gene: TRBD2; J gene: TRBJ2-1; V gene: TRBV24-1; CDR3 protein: CATSDGGGNEQFF; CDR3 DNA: TGTGCCACCAGTGATGGCGGGGGAAATGAGCAGTTCTTC
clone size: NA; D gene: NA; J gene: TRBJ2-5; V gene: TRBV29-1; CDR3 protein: CSVEVPGGETQYF; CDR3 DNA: TGCAGCGTTGAGGTCCCGGGTGGAGAGACCCAGTACTTC
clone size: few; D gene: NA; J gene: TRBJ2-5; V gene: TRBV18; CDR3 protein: CASSPPNLEKETQYF; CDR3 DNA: TGTGCCAGCTCACCACCGAACCTAGAGAAAGAGACCCAGTACTTC
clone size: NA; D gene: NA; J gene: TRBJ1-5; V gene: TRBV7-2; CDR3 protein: CASSLAIRRQHVEPQHF; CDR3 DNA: TGTGCCAGCAGCCTGGCTATCCGGCGGCAGCATGTTGAGCCCCAGCATTTT
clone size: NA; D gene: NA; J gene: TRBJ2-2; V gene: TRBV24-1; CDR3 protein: CATSPSHTGELFF; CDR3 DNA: TGTGCCACCAGTCCTTCCCACACCGGGGAGCTGTTTTTT
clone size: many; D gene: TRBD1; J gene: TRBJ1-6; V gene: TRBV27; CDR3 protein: CASSLFPTGADGSPLHF; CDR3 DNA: TGTGCCAGCAGTTTATTCCCTACAGGGGCGGATGGTTCACCCCTCCACTTT
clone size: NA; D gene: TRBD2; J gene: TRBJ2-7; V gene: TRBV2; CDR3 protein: CASRGGVHHEQYF; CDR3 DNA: TGTGCCAGCAGGGGGGGGGTTCACCACGAGCAGTACTTC
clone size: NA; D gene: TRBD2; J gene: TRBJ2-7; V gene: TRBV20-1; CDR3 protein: CSARDEPLDHWDYGEQYF; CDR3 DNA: TGCAGTGCTAGAGATGAACCCCTTGACCACTGGGACTACGGCGAGCAGTACTTC
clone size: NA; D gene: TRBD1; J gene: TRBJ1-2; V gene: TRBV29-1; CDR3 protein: CSVVTGTGYRDYGYTF; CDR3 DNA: TGCAGCGTTGTAACCGGGACAGGGTACAGGGACTATGGCTACACCTTC
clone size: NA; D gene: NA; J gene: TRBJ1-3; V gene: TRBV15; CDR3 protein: CATSRNRDREQYFGPGTIYF; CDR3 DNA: NA
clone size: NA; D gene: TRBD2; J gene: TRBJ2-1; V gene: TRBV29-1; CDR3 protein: CSVGPSGGLGNEQFF; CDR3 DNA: TGCAGCGTAGGGCCTAGCGGGGGGTTGGGGAATGAGCAGTTCTTC
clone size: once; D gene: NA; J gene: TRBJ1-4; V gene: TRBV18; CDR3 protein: CASSPGDGEKLFF; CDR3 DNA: TGTGCCAGCTCACCAGGGGACGGTGAAAAACTGTTTTTT
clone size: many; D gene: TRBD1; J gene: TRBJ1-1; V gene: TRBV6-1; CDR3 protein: CASSDRQGSTEAFF; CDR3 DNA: TGTGCCAGCAGCGACCGACAGGGGAGCACTGAAGCTTTCTTT
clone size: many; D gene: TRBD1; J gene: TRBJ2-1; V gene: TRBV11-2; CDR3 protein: CASSPWDSSTQFF; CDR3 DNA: TGTGCCAGCAGCCCTTGGGACAGCTCAACACAGTTCTTC
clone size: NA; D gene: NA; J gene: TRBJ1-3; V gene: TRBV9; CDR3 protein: CASSPYKGYSGNTIYF; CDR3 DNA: TGTGCCAGCAGCCCATACAAGGGATACTCTGGAAACACCATATATTTT
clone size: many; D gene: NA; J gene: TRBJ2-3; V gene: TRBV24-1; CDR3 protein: CATSDPQGRTLNTDTQYF; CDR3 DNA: TGTGCCACCAGTGATCCACAGGGGAGGACGCTTAATACAGATACGCAGTATTTT